The rows below give T cell receptor beta chains drawn from one sample of a study of blood T cells in healthy people across ages. TCRdb itself ran the 5' RACE reads through MiXCR, one entry per CDR3 protein. The sample holds 800,000 to 950,000 distinct CDR3 sequences, roughly 52% seen once. The specimen was blood. Receptors were obtained from a man aged 25-40 years in good health. CDR3s include the opening cysteine and the closing phenylalanine or tryptophan. Each record gives: D gene, clone size, J gene, V gene, CDR3 protein, CDR3 DNA. A D gene is named only where the DNA matches it firmly. Clone size is shown for a subset of rows, as once, few, many or a class of expanded clone.

D gene: -; clone size: -; J gene: TRBJ2-7; V gene: TRBV29-1; CDR3 protein: CSVVLFGTYEQYF; CDR3 DNA: TGCAGCGTTGTACTTTTTGGGACCTACGAGCAGTACTTC
D gene: TRBD1; clone size: -; J gene: TRBJ1-2; V gene: TRBV12-3/TRBV12-4; CDR3 protein: CASSKAGQEINYGYTF; CDR3 DNA: TGTGCCAGCAGTAAAGCGGGACAGGAGATTAACTATGGCTACACCTTC
D gene: -; clone size: -; J gene: TRBJ2-4; V gene: TRBV12-3/TRBV12-4; CDR3 protein: CASSFNLAKNIQYF; CDR3 DNA: TGTGCCAGCAGTTTTAATCTAGCCAAAAACATTCAGTACTTC
D gene: -; clone size: -; J gene: TRBJ2-5; V gene: TRBV6-1; CDR3 protein: CASSEPPGSQETQYF; CDR3 DNA: TGTGCCAGCAGCGAACCCCCGGGCTCCCAAGAGACCCAGTACTTC
D gene: -; clone size: -; J gene: TRBJ1-1; V gene: TRBV4-1; CDR3 protein: CASSPMAGYADTEAFF; CDR3 DNA: TGCGCCAGCAGCCCCATGGCAGGGTATGCGGACACTGAAGCTTTCTTT
D gene: TRBD2; clone size: -; J gene: TRBJ2-7; V gene: TRBV29-1; CDR3 protein: CSVEDPQRGGYEQYF; CDR3 DNA: TGCAGCGTTGAAGATCCCCAGCGGGGAGGCTACGAGCAGTACTTC
D gene: -; clone size: -; J gene: TRBJ2-7; V gene: TRBV6-2/TRBV6-3; CDR3 protein: CASSSPRSKVEQYF; CDR3 DNA: TGTGCCAGCAGTTCCCCTAGGTCGAAGGTTGAGCAGTACTTC
D gene: TRBD1; clone size: many; J gene: TRBJ2-5; V gene: TRBV20-1; CDR3 protein: CSARDRGLETQYF; CDR3 DNA: TGCAGTGCGCGGGACAGGGGTTTGGAGACCCAGTACTTC
D gene: -; clone size: -; J gene: TRBJ1-2; V gene: TRBV12-3/TRBV12-4; CDR3 protein: CASSGRTAGERGYTF; CDR3 DNA: TGTGCCAGCAGTGGACGGACAGCGGGGGAACGCGGCTACACCTTC
D gene: TRBD1; clone size: -; J gene: TRBJ1-6; V gene: TRBV5-5; CDR3 protein: CASRVTGGTALHF; CDR3 DNA: TGTGCCAGCAGGGTCACAGGAGGGACAGCCCTCCACTTT
D gene: -; clone size: -; J gene: TRBJ1-2; V gene: TRBV12-3/TRBV12-4; CDR3 protein: CASSLTEQGWGGYTF; CDR3 DNA: TGTGCCAGCAGTTTGACCGAGCAGGGGTGGGGTGGCTACACCTTC
D gene: -; clone size: -; J gene: TRBJ1-2; V gene: TRBV29-1; CDR3 protein: CSVEGSGASNYGYTF; CDR3 DNA: TGCAGCGTTGAAGGTTCAGGGGCAAGTAACTATGGCTACACCTTC
D gene: -; clone size: few; J gene: TRBJ2-7; V gene: TRBV19; CDR3 protein: CASRGAGSYEQYF; CDR3 DNA: TGTGCCAGTAGAGGGGCAGGTTCCTACGAGCAGTACTTC
D gene: TRBD1; clone size: -; J gene: TRBJ2-3; V gene: TRBV5-1; CDR3 protein: CASRQGRTGYTDTQYF; CDR3 DNA: TGCGCCAGCAGACAGGGCCGGACAGGGTACACAGATACGCAGTATTTT
D gene: -; clone size: few; J gene: TRBJ2-7; V gene: TRBV7-9; CDR3 protein: CASSLLAAISEQYF; CDR3 DNA: TGTGCCAGCAGCTTGCTGGCCGCCATCTCGGAGCAGTACTTC
D gene: -; clone size: -; J gene: TRBJ1-2; V gene: TRBV12-3/TRBV12-4; CDR3 protein: CASSLATAGLNYGYTF; CDR3 DNA: TGTGCCAGCAGTTTAGCGACGGCGGGGTTAAACTATGGCTACACCTTC
D gene: -; clone size: once; J gene: TRBJ1-1; V gene: TRBV29-1; CDR3 protein: CSAQGYSVEAFF; CDR3 DNA: TGCAGCGCCCAGGGGTATAGCGTTGAAGCTTTCTTT
D gene: TRBD2; clone size: -; J gene: TRBJ2-1; V gene: TRBV12-3/TRBV12-4; CDR3 protein: CASSPQRGGGNEQFF; CDR3 DNA: TGTGCCAGCAGCCCACAGCGGGGGGGCGGAAATGAGCAGTTCTTC
D gene: -; clone size: few; J gene: TRBJ2-1; V gene: TRBV5-5; CDR3 protein: CASSSPWDSYNEQFF; CDR3 DNA: TGTGCCAGCAGTTCCCCCTGGGACTCCTACAATGAGCAGTTCTTC
D gene: -; clone size: few; J gene: TRBJ1-2; V gene: TRBV7-9; CDR3 protein: CASSLEADYGYTF; CDR3 DNA: TGTGCCAGCAGCTTAGAAGCAGACTATGGCTACACCTTC
D gene: TRBD2; clone size: -; J gene: TRBJ2-3; V gene: TRBV25-1; CDR3 protein: CASSASRLAGIGTQYF; CDR3 DNA: TGTGCCAGCAGTGCATCAAGACTAGCGGGGATCGGTACGCAGTATTTT
D gene: TRBD2; clone size: -; J gene: TRBJ2-3; V gene: TRBV7-2; CDR3 protein: CASSLARRGVGDTQYF; CDR3 DNA: TGTGCCAGCAGCTTAGCCCGGCGGGGGGTAGGAGATACGCAGTATTTT
D gene: -; clone size: few; J gene: TRBJ2-3; V gene: TRBV20-1; CDR3 protein: CSASDAGSTQYF; CDR3 DNA: TGCAGTGCTAGTGACGCAGGGAGTACGCAGTATTTT
D gene: TRBD1; clone size: -; J gene: TRBJ1-2; V gene: TRBV7-9; CDR3 protein: CASSFSGGRQGYGYTF; CDR3 DNA: TGTGCTAGCAGCTTTTCCGGGGGGAGACAGGGCTATGGCTACACCTTC
D gene: -; clone size: -; J gene: TRBJ2-7; V gene: TRBV6-2/TRBV6-3; CDR3 protein: CASSVKGRIHEQYF; CDR3 DNA: TGTGCCAGCAGTGTAAAGGGTCGCATCCACGAGCAGTACTTC
D gene: -; clone size: -; J gene: TRBJ2-7; V gene: TRBV20-1; CDR3 protein: CSARDLGGRNEQYF; CDR3 DNA: TGCAGTGCTAGAGATCTCGGGGGAAGAAACGAGCAGTACTTC
D gene: TRBD2; clone size: -; J gene: TRBJ2-3; V gene: TRBV28; CDR3 protein: CASSSGLAGPQNTDTQYF; CDR3 DNA: TGTGCCAGCAGTTCGGGACTAGCGGGGCCGCAAAACACAGATACGCAGTATTTT
D gene: -; clone size: few; J gene: TRBJ2-1; V gene: TRBV4-2; CDR3 protein: CASSQDVGGDLYNEQFF; CDR3 DNA: TGTGCCAGCAGCCAAGACGTTGGAGGGGACCTCTACAATGAGCAGTTCTTC
D gene: -; clone size: -; J gene: TRBJ2-5; V gene: TRBV9; CDR3 protein: CASSSRSRDLETQYF; CDR3 DNA: TGTGCCAGCAGCTCCCGGTCCCGGGACCTGGAGACCCAGTACTTC
D gene: -; clone size: -; J gene: TRBJ2-1; V gene: TRBV13; CDR3 protein: CASSVSLDNEQFF; CDR3 DNA: TGTGCCAGCAGCGTAAGCTTAGACAATGAGCAGTTCTTC
D gene: -; clone size: -; J gene: TRBJ1-5; V gene: TRBV20-1; CDR3 protein: CSEPHRRMNQPQHF; CDR3 DNA: TGCAGCGAACCCCATAGAAGGATGAATCAGCCCCAGCATTTT
D gene: -; clone size: -; J gene: TRBJ2-7; V gene: TRBV27; CDR3 protein: CASRIEGVLDEQYF; CDR3 DNA: TGTGCCAGCAGAATCGAAGGCGTTCTCGACGAGCAGTACTTC
D gene: TRBD2; clone size: once; J gene: TRBJ2-3; V gene: TRBV4-1; CDR3 protein: CASSQDSWPSGGADTQYF; CDR3 DNA: TGCGCCAGCAGCCAAGATAGTTGGCCTAGCGGGGGGGCAGATACGCAGTATTTT
D gene: -; clone size: many; J gene: TRBJ2-7; V gene: TRBV20-1; CDR3 protein: CSASQLHYEQYF; CDR3 DNA: TGCAGTGCGTCTCAACTACACTACGAGCAGTACTTC
D gene: -; clone size: few; J gene: TRBJ1-5; V gene: TRBV7-2; CDR3 protein: CASSLGGTSNQPQHF; CDR3 DNA: TGTGCCAGCAGCTTAGGGGGGACAAGCAATCAGCCCCAGCATTTT
D gene: TRBD2; clone size: -; J gene: TRBJ2-5; V gene: TRBV3-1; CDR3 protein: CASSQDKLEVAGLFETQYF; CDR3 DNA: TGTGCCAGCAGCCAAGATAAATTAGAGGTAGCGGGGCTATTTGAGACCCAGTACTTC
D gene: -; clone size: few; J gene: TRBJ2-3; V gene: TRBV5-4; CDR3 protein: CASSFKDSTDTQYF; CDR3 DNA: TGTGCCAGCAGCTTTAAGGACAGCACAGATACGCAGTATTTT
D gene: TRBD1; clone size: -; J gene: TRBJ2-2; V gene: TRBV29-1; CDR3 protein: CSVVSPDRVNTGELFF; CDR3 DNA: TGCAGCGTTGTTAGCCCTGACAGGGTGAACACCGGGGAGCTGTTTTTT
D gene: -; clone size: -; J gene: TRBJ1-4; V gene: TRBV7-2; CDR3 protein: CASSPYNEKLFF; CDR3 DNA: TGTGCCAGCAGCCCCTATAATGAAAAACTGTTTTTT
D gene: TRBD2; clone size: -; J gene: TRBJ2-5; V gene: TRBV27; CDR3 protein: CASSASSGEYQETQYF; CDR3 DNA: TGTGCCAGCAGTGCATCTAGCGGAGAGTACCAAGAGACCCAGTACTTC
D gene: TRBD2; clone size: many; J gene: TRBJ2-1; V gene: TRBV5-1; CDR3 protein: CASSLTGGYNEQFF; CDR3 DNA: TGTGCCAGCAGTTTAACGGGGGGCTACAATGAGCAGTTCTTC
D gene: -; clone size: -; J gene: TRBJ2-7; V gene: TRBV18; CDR3 protein: CASSLQFWQGPGDEQYF; CDR3 DNA: TGTGCCAGCTCACTTCAATTTTGGCAGGGGCCTGGGGACGAGCAGTACTTC
D gene: TRBD2; clone size: -; J gene: TRBJ2-1; V gene: TRBV6-2/TRBV6-3; CDR3 protein: CASRTGRAGYNEQFF; CDR3 DNA: TGTGCCAGCAGAACAGGACGAGCGGGGTACAATGAGCAGTTCTTC
D gene: TRBD1; clone size: few; J gene: TRBJ1-2; V gene: TRBV12-3/TRBV12-4; CDR3 protein: CASTLGQETNYGYTF; CDR3 DNA: TGTGCCAGCACCCTAGGACAGGAGACTAACTATGGCTACACCTTC
D gene: -; clone size: -; J gene: TRBJ1-1; V gene: TRBV30; CDR3 protein: CAWSAGLTEAFF; CDR3 DNA: TGTGCCTGGAGTGCGGGTCTTACTGAAGCTTTCTTT
D gene: -; clone size: few; J gene: TRBJ2-1; V gene: TRBV27; CDR3 protein: CASSVLGPNEQFF; CDR3 DNA: TGTGCCAGCAGTGTACTGGGTCCCAATGAGCAGTTCTTC
D gene: -; clone size: few; J gene: TRBJ1-6; V gene: TRBV15; CDR3 protein: CATSLKNSPLHF; CDR3 DNA: TGTGCCACCAGCTTGAAAAATTCACCCCTCCACTTT
D gene: TRBD1; clone size: -; J gene: TRBJ2-7; V gene: TRBV30; CDR3 protein: CAWSPGDSHYEQYF; CDR3 DNA: TGTGCCTGGTCCCCTGGGGACAGTCACTACGAGCAGTACTTC